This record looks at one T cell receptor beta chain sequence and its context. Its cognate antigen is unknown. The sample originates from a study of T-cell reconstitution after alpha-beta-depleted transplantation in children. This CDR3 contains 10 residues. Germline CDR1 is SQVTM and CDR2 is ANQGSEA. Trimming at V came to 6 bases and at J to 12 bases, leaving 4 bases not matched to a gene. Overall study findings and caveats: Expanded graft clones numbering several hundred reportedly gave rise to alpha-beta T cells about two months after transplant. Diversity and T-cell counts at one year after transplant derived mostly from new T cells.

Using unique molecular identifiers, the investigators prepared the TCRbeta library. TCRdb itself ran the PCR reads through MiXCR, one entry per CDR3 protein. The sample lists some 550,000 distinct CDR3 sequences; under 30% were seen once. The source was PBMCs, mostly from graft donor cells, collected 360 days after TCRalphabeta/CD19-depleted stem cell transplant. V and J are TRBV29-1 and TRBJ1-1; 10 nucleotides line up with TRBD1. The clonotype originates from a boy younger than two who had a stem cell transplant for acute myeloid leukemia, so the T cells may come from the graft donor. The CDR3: CSVGDRGTFF. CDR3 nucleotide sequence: TGCAGCGTCGGGGACAGGGGAACTTTCTTT. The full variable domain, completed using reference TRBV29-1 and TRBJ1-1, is SAVISQKPSRDICQRGTSLTIQCQVDSQVTMMFWYRQQPGQSLTLIATANQGSEATYESGFVIDKFPISRPNLTFSTLTVSNMSPEDSSIYLCSVGDRGTFFGQGTRLTVV.